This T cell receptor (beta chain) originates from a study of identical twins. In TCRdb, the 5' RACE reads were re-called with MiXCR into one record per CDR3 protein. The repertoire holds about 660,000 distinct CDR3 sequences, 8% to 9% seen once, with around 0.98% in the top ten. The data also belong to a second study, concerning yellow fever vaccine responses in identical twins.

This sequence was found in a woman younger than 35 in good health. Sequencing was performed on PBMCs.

This chain's CDR3 is CSVEYRGRSNTGELFF. The CDR3 DNA sequence: TGCAGCGTTGAATACAGGGGGCGATCGAACACCGGGGAGCTGTTTTTT. The chain carries TRBV29-1 and TRBJ2-2; 9 bases match TRBD1. Germline V gene lookup returns CDR1 SQVTM and CDR2 ANQGSEA. Germline trimming cut 2 bases from V and 0 bases from J; bases unmatched to any gene: 4. The CDR3 runs to 16 residues.